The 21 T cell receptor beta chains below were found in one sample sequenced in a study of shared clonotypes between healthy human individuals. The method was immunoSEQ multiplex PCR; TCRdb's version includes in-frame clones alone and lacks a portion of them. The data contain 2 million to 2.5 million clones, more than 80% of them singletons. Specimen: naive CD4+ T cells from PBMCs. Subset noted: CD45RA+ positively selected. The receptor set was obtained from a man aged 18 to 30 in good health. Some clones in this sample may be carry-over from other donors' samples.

The CDR3 DNA is TGCGCCAGCAGCCAAGAGCCAGGAGGTCCATACGAGCAGTACTTC. Encoded protein: CASSQEPGGPYEQYF. The chain uses TRBV4-3 and TRBJ2-7; a possible D gene is TRBD2 (5 bases). Deletions cut 0 bases from V and 4 bases from J, with 13 bases between. The CDR3 runs 15 residues. In germline, CDR1 is LGHNA, CDR2 YSLEER.

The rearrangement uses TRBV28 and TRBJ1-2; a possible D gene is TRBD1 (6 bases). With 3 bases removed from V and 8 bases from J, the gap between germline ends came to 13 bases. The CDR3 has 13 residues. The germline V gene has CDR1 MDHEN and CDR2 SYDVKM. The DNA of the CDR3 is TGTGCCAGCAGTTTTCAGGGACACCCCGGCTACACCTTC. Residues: CASSFQGHPGYTF.

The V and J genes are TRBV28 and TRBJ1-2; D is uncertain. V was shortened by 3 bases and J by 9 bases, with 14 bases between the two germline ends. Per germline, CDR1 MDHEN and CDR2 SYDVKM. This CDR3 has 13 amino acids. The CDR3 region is CASSFLGIHSYTF. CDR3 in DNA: TGTGCCAGCAGTTTTTTAGGGATCCATAGCTACACCTTC.

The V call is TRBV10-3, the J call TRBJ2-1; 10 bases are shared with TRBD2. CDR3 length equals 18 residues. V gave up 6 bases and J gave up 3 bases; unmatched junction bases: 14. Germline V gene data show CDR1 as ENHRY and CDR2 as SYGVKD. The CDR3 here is CAIRDERPGLAYYNEQFF. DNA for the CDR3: TGTGCCATCAGAGATGAGAGACCGGGACTAGCGTACTACAATGAGCAGTTCTTC.

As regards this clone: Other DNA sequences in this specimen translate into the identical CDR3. As DNA, the CDR3 is TGCAGCGTTGTTAGGGGGACTAATGAAAAACTGTTTTTT. Protein: CSVVRGTNEKLFF. This chain uses TRBV29-1 with TRBJ1-4, with D possibly matching TRBD1 (6 bases). Germline CDR1 is SQVTM and CDR2 is ANQGSEA. This CDR3 comprises 13 residues. Between the trimmed V and J ends, which lost 4 bases and 2 bases, there was a span of 8 bases.

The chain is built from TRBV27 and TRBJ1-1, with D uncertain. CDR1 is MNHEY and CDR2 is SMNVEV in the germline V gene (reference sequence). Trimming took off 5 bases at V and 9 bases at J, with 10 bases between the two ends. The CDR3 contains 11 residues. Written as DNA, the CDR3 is TGTGCCAGCAGTGAAGGACGAAAAGCTTTCTTT. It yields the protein CASSEGRKAFF.

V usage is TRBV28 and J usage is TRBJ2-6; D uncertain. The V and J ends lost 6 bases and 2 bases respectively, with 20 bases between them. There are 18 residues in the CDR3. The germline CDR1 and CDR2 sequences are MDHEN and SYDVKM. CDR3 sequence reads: CASSRPSRIGAGANVLTF. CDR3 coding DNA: TGTGCCAGCAGCCGTCCCAGTAGAATTGGAGCTGGGGCCAACGTCCTGACTTTC.

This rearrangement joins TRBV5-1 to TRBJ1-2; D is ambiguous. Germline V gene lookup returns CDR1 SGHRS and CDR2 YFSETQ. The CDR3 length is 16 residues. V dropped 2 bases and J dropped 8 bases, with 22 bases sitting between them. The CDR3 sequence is CASSFDPISSRVGYTF. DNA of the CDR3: TGCGCCAGCAGCTTCGACCCCATATCAAGCCGCGTAGGCTACACCTTC. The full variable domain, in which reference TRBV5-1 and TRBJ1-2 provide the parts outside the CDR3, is KAGVTQTPRYLIKTRGQQVTLSCSPISGHRSVSWYQQTPGQGLQFLFEYFSETQRNKGNFPGRFSGRQFSNSRSEMNVSTLELGDSALYLCASSFDPISSRVGYTFGSGTRLTVV.

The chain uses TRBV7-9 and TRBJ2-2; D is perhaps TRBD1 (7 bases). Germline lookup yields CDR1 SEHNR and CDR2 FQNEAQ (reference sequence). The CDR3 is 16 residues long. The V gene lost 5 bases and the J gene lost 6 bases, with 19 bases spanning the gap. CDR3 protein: CASSGRLGGTAGELFF. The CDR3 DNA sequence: TGTGCCAGCAGCGGACGGCTGGGCGGGACAGCCGGGGAGCTGTTTTTT.

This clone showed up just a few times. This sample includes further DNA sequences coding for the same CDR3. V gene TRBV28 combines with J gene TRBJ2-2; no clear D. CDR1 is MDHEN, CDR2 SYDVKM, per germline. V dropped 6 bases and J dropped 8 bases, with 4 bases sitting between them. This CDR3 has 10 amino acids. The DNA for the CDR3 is TGTGCCAGCAGGGCTGGGGAGCTGTTTTTT. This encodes CASRAGELFF. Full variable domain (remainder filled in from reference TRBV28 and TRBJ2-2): DVKVTQSSRYLVKRTGEKVFLECVQDMDHENMFWYRQDPGLGLRLIYFSYDVKMKEKGDIPEGYSVSREKKERFSLILESASTNQTSMYLCASRAGELFFGEGSRLTVL.

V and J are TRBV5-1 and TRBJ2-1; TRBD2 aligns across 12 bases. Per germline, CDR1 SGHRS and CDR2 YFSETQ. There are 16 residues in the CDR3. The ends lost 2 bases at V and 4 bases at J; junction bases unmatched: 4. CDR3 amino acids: CASSFGLAGQYNEQFF. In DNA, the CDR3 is TGCGCCAGCAGCTTCGGACTAGCGGGACAGTACAATGAGCAGTTCTTC. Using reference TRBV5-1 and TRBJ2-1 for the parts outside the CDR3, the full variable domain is KAGVTQTPRYLIKTRGQQVTLSCSPISGHRSVSWYQQTPGQGLQFLFEYFSETQRNKGNFPGRFSGRQFSNSRSEMNVSTLELGDSALYLCASSFGLAGQYNEQFFGPGTRLTVL.

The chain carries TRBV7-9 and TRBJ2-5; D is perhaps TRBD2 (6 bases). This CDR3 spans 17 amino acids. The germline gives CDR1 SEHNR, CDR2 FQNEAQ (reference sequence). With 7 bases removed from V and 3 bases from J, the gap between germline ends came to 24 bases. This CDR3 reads CASNSGTQPRRKETQYF. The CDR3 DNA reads TGTGCCAGCAACTCAGGGACTCAACCCCGCCGAAAAGAGACCCAGTACTTC.

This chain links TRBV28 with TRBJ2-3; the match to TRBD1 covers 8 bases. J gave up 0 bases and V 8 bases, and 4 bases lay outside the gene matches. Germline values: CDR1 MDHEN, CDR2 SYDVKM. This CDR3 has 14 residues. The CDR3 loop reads CASGYRGSTDTQYF. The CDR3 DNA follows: TGTGCCAGCGGATACAGGGGGAGCACAGATACGCAGTATTTT.

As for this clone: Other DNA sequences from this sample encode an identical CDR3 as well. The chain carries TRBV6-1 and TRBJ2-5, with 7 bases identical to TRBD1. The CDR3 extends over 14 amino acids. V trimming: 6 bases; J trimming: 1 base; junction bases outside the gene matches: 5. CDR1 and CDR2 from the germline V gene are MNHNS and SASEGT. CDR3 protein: CASRAGTAQETQYF. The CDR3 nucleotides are TGTGCCAGCAGAGCAGGGACAGCCCAAGAGACCCAGTACTTC.

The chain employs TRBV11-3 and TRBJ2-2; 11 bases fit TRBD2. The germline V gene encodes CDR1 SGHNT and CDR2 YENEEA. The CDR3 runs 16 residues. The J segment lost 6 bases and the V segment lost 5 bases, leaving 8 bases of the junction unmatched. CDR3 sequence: CASSLGLAVSAGELFF. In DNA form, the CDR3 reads TGTGCCAGCAGCCTGGGACTAGCGGTTTCTGCCGGGGAGCTGTTTTTT.

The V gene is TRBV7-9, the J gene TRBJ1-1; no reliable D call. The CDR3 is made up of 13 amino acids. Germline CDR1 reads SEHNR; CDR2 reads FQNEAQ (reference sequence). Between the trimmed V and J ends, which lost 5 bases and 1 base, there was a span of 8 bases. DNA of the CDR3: TGTGCCAGCAGCATCAGCCCGAACACTGAAGCTTTCTTT. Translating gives CASSISPNTEAFF. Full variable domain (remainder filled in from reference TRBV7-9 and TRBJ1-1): DTGVSQNPRHKITKRGQNVTFRCDPISEHNRLYWYRQTLGQGPEFLTYFQNEAQLEKSRLLSDRFSAERPKGSFSTLEIQRTEQGDSAMYLCASSISPNTEAFFGQGTRLTVV.

CDR3 amino acids: CASSSVGGYTF. CDR3 bases: TGTGCCAGCAGTTCTGTCGGTGGCTACACCTTC. The J gene is TRBJ1-2, the V gene TRBV6-6; no clear D. V lost 4 bases to trimming and J lost 7 bases, with 7 bases between them. The CDR3 sequence is 11 residues long. Germline values: CDR1 MNHNY, CDR2 SVGAGI (reference sequence).

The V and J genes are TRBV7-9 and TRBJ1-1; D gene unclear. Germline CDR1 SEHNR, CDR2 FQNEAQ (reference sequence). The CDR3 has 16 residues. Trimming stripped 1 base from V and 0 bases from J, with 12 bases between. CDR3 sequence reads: CASSLGSFRVNTEAFF. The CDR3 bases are TGTGCCAGCAGCTTAGGTAGCTTCCGGGTGAACACTGAAGCTTTCTTT.

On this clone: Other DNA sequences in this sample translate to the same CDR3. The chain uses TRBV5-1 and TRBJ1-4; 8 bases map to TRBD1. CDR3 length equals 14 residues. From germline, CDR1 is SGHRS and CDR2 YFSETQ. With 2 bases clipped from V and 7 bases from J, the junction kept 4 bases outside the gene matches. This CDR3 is CASSFTGGVEKLFF. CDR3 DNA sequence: TGCGCCAGCAGCTTTACAGGGGGTGTTGAAAAACTGTTTTTT. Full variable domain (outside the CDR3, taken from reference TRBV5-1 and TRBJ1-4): KAGVTQTPRYLIKTRGQQVTLSCSPISGHRSVSWYQQTPGQGLQFLFEYFSETQRNKGNFPGRFSGRQFSNSRSEMNVSTLELGDSALYLCASSFTGGVEKLFFGSGTQLSVL.

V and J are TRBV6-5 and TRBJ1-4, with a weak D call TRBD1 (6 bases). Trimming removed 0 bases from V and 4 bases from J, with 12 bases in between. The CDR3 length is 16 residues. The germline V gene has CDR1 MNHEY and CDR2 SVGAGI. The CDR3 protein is CASSYSTDRFNEKLFF. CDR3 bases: TGTGCCAGCAGTTACTCGACGGACAGATTTAATGAAAAACTGTTTTTT.

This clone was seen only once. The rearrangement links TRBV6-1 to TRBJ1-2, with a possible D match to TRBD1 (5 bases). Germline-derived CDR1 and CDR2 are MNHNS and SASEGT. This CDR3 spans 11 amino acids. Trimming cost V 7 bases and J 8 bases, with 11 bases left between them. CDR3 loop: CASTPAGGYTF. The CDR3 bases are TGTGCCAGCACCCCGGCAGGGGGCTACACCTTC.